Listed below are T cell receptor beta chains from one sample, sequenced in a study of T cell responses to AZD1222 COVID-19 vaccine. Libraries were prepared by immunoSEQ multiplex PCR; TCRdb keeps only in-frame clonotypes and omits some of them. The sample lists some 81,000 clones, around 83% seen once, with around 5.4% in the top ten. The material sequenced was peripheral blood, taken 28 days after the second AZD1222 dose. The receptors stem from an adult who received the AZD1222 COVID-19 vaccine. The CDR3 runs from the conserved cysteine through the conserved F or W. The D gene is left open where the match is weak. Clone size is shown for a subset of rows, as once, few, many or a class of expanded clone.

- | TRBJ2-5 | - | TRBV29-1 | CSVAIPLTVRETQYF | TGCAGCGTTGCTATCCCCTTGACAGTTCGAGAGACCCAGTACTTC
- | TRBJ2-3 | - | TRBV24-1 | CATSSTEGRLDTQYF | TGTGCCACCAGTTCAACCGAGGGGCGTTTGGATACGCAGTATTTT
TRBD2 | TRBJ2-5 | - | TRBV27 | CASSLSGVAGRTETQYF | TGTGCCAGCAGTTTATCGGGGGTAGCGGGACGTACGGAAACCCAGTACTTC
TRBD1 | TRBJ2-5 | once | TRBV7-3 | CASSLRDRETQYF | TGTGCCAGCAGCTTACGGGACAGAGAGACCCAGTACTTC
TRBD1 | TRBJ2-5 | - | TRBV3-1/TRBV3-2 | CAITDRGREETQYF | TGTGCCATCACGGACAGGGGGCGCGAAGAGACCCAGTACTTC
- | TRBJ2-2 | - | TRBV6-2/TRBV6-3 | CASSPPGLPFAGELFF | TGTGCCAGCAGCCCGCCGGGACTCCCTTTTGCCGGGGAGCTGTTTTTT
TRBD1 | TRBJ2-3 | - | TRBV6-5 | CASSYIGQADTQYF | TGTGCCAGCAGCTACATCGGACAGGCAGATACGCAGTATTTT
- | TRBJ2-3 | - | TRBV6-5 | CAGGRGGETDTQYF | TGTGCCGGGGGCAGGGGGGGCGAGACAGATACGCAGTATTTT
- | TRBJ1-1 | - | TRBV6-5 | CASSYSQGTEAFF | TGTGCCAGCAGTTACTCTCAGGGAACTGAAGCTTTCTTT
- | TRBJ2-7 | - | TRBV21-1 | CASSKAGLADSYEQYF | TGTGCCAGCAGCAAAGCGGGGCTAGCGGACTCCTACGAGCAGTACTTC
TRBD2 | TRBJ2-3 | - | TRBV7-2 | CASSLIAGGTDTQYF | TGTGCCAGCAGCTTAATAGCGGGAGGCACAGATACGCAGTATTTT
- | TRBJ2-1 | - | TRBV15 | CATSRDRGNEQFF | TGTGCCACCAGCAGAGATCGGGGAAATGAGCAGTTCTTC
TRBD2 | TRBJ2-7 | - | TRBV20-1 | CRGSGGLEQYF | TGCCGTGGGAGCGGGGGGCTCGAGCAGTACTTC
- | TRBJ1-1 | once | TRBV6-2/TRBV6-3 | CASSQTGRGEAFF | TGTGCCAGCAGTCAAACCGGACGGGGTGAAGCTTTCTTT
- | TRBJ1-2 | - | TRBV19 | CASSMDGRHYGYTF | TGTGCCAGTAGTATGGACGGTCGTCACTATGGCTACACCTTC
- | TRBJ1-2 | - | TRBV7-2 | CASSLAHGANYGYTF | TGTGCCAGCAGCTTAGCGCATGGGGCAAACTATGGCTACACCTTC
- | TRBJ2-7 | - | TRBV29-1 | CSVGTGPYEQYF | TGCAGCGTTGGTACAGGGCCCTACGAGCAGTACTTC
- | TRBJ2-2 | - | TRBV28 | CASRPWGATGELFF | TGTGCCAGCAGGCCGTGGGGGGCCACCGGGGAGCTGTTTTTT
- | TRBJ2-7 | - | TRBV12-3/TRBV12-4 | CASSYGYEQYF | TGTGCCAGCAGTTATGGGTACGAGCAGTACTTC
TRBD2 | TRBJ2-7 | - | TRBV9 | CASSVGGLAGAYEQYF | TGTGCCAGCAGCGTAGGAGGATTAGCGGGAGCCTACGAGCAGTACTTC
- | TRBJ1-1 | - | TRBV28 | CASRAPSRLNTEAFF | TGTGCCAGCAGAGCCCCGAGCAGATTGAACACTGAAGCTTTCTTT
- | TRBJ1-2 | - | TRBV7-9 | CASSLPTDSYGYTF | TGTGCCAGCAGCCTCCCGACAGATTCATATGGCTACACCTTC
- | TRBJ2-7 | - | TRBV6-5 | CASSYSTPVYEQYF | TGTGCCAGCAGTTACTCAACCCCAGTCTACGAGCAGTACTTC